Following are 12 T cell receptor beta chains from one sample sequenced in a study of beta chain features in type 1 diabetes. cDNA synthesis used the whole RNA isolate, giving expressed TCRB sequences. Measured with immunoSEQ multiplex PCR; TCRdb has only the in-frame clones, and not every one. In the table there are 130,000 to 150,000 clones, 10% to 15% of which are singletons. Their specific antigens are unknown. Whole-study findings and limits: TCRB CDR3s were moderately but significantly shorter in Type 1 diabetes patients in all four CD4+ subsets.

Material for sequencing was central memory CD4+ T cells from blood. Receptors were obtained from a man aged 18 to 30 with type 1 diabetes.

This clone has more than one count but fewer than ten. The chain uses TRBV11-3 and TRBJ2-5, with 7 bases aligning to TRBD2. V lost 0 bases to trimming and J lost 4 bases; unmatched junction nucleotides: 5. This CDR3 spans 15 amino acids. Germline CDR1 is SGHNT and CDR2 is YENEEA. The CDR3 protein is CASSLDSTSRETQYF. In DNA form, the CDR3 reads TGTGCCAGCAGCTTAGATTCGACTAGCAGAGAGACCCAGTACTTC.

The chain uses TRBV2 and TRBJ2-3; perhaps TRBD2 as D (7 bases). CDR1 SNHLY and CDR2 FYNNEI come from the germline V gene. V dropped 5 bases and J dropped 6 bases, with 15 bases sitting between them. This CDR3 comprises 14 residues. CDR3 in DNA: TGTGCCAGCAGTTTCGGGGGGCGAGGCGATACGCAGTATTTT. Its protein is CASSFGGRGDTQYF.

This clone has more than one count but fewer than ten. V and J are TRBV7-9 and TRBJ2-2, with 11 bases aligning to TRBD2. Trimming at V came to 5 bases and at J to 1 base, leaving 3 bases not matched to a gene. The V gene's germline CDR1 is SEHNR and CDR2 FQNEAQ (reference sequence). The CDR3 extends over 16 amino acids. CDR3 loop: CASSLGLAGNTGELFF. The CDR3 nucleotides read TGTGCCAGCAGCCTAGGACTAGCGGGGAACACCGGGGAGCTGTTTTTT.

This clone was counted a few times. The chain employs TRBV4-2 and TRBJ2-1, with D unresolved. V lost 0 bases to trimming and J lost 5 bases, with 8 bases between them. Germline V gene sequence: CDR1 LGHNA, CDR2 YNFKEQ. The CDR3 contains 14 residues. The CDR3 DNA reads as TGTGCCAGCAGCCAAGACCCGACGGACAATGAGCAGTTCTTC. It is translated as CASSQDPTDNEQFF.

The genes are TRBV19 and TRBJ2-3; perhaps TRBD2 as D (5 bases). V lost 4 bases, J lost 0 bases, and 8 bases lay in between. The germline V gene has CDR1 LNHDA and CDR2 SQIVND (reference sequence). The CDR3 sequence is 14 residues long. The chain's CDR3 is CASSTGISTDTQYF. CDR3 nucleotide sequence: TGTGCCAGTAGTACGGGGATCAGCACAGATACGCAGTATTTT.

This chain uses TRBV4-2 with TRBJ2-1, with 7 bases identical to TRBD1. V lost 3 bases to trimming and J lost 0 bases; unmatched junction nucleotides: 8. CDR1 and CDR2 (germline): LGHNA, YNFKEQ. The length of the CDR3 is 17 residues. The CDR3: CASSQDVTGASYNEQFF. The CDR3 region has the DNA TGTGCCAGCAGCCAGGATGTCACAGGGGCCTCCTACAATGAGCAGTTCTTC.

The rearrangement uses TRBV30 and TRBJ1-2; TRBD1 matches 7 bases. The germline V gene has CDR1 GTSNPN and CDR2 SVGIG (reference sequence). The CDR3 covers 13 residues. J lost 6 bases, V lost 7 bases, and 11 bases had no gene match. CDR3 sequence (DNA): TGTGCCTTCTCCCAGACAGGGCCGGATGGCTACACCTTC. Amino acid sequence: CAFSQTGPDGYTF. The full variable domain, its missing parts supplied by reference TRBV30 and TRBJ1-2, is SQTIHQWPATLVQPVGSPLSLECTVEGTSNPNLYWYRQAAGRGLQLLFYSVGIGQISSEVPQNLSASRPQDRQFILSSKKLLLSDSGFYLCAFSQTGPDGYTFGSGTRLTVV.

In this sample, this clone turned up a few times. The rearrangement uses TRBV5-1 and TRBJ2-1; D not certain. V lost 3 bases and J lost 8, with 15 bases in between. The CDR3 is 14 residues long. The germline CDR1 and CDR2 sequences are SGHRS and YFSETQ. The CDR3 protein is CASSSAEAVDEQFF. The CDR3 bases are TGCGCCAGCAGCTCTGCAGAGGCGGTCGATGAGCAGTTCTTC.

This clone was seen only a few times. This chain joins TRBV7-2 and TRBJ1-1; TRBD1 is a possible D gene (6 bases). The CDR3 is 13 amino acids. Germline CDR1 reads SGHTA; CDR2 reads FQGNSA. Between the trimmed V and J ends, which lost 5 bases and 1 base, there was a span of 8 bases. The CDR3 loop reads CASSPTGNTEAFF. The CDR3 region has the DNA TGTGCCAGCAGCCCGACAGGGAACACTGAAGCTTTCTTT. The full variable domain, its missing parts supplied by reference TRBV7-2 and TRBJ1-1, is GAGVSQSPSNKVTEKGKDVELRCDPISGHTALYWYRQSLGQGLEFLIYFQGNSAPDKSGLPSDRFSAERTGGSVSTLTIQRTQQEDSAVYLCASSPTGNTEAFFGQGTRLTVV.

The genes are TRBV28 and TRBJ2-7, with a possible D match to TRBD1 (6 bases). In germline, CDR1 is MDHEN, CDR2 SYDVKM. CDR3 length: 14 residues. Trimming left V 3 bases short and J 3 bases short, with 12 bases between. This CDR3 reads CASSFDRPFYEQYF. Here the CDR3 DNA reads TGTGCCAGCAGTTTCGACAGGCCCTTCTACGAGCAGTACTTC.

The V gene is TRBV28, the J gene TRBJ1-3; D remains ambiguous. V dropped 10 bases and J dropped 2 bases, with 9 bases sitting between them. Per germline, CDR1 MDHEN and CDR2 SYDVKM. The CDR3 has 12 residues. CDR3 region: CAIRQTGNTIYF. CDR3 bases: TGTGCCATCAGGCAAACTGGAAACACCATATATTTT.

This clone has a count of ten or more. The chain couples TRBV4-1 to TRBJ2-3; the D is unclear. CDR1 and CDR2 (germline): MGHRA, YSYEKL. This CDR3 has 14 residues. Trimming pared 0 bases from V and 7 bases from J, leaving 11 bases between. CDR3 loop: CASSQDMTAYTQYF. CDR3 coding DNA: TGCGCCAGCAGCCAAGATATGACGGCCTATACGCAGTATTTT.